The present T cell receptor (beta chain) was sequenced within a study of cytomegalovirus exposure and HLA in healthy donors. Study findings and constraints: The classifier reportedly diagnosed cytomegalovirus status with high sensitivity and specificity.

Produced via immunoSEQ multiplex PCR; TCRdb's table is partial and in-frame only. The table shows more than 95,000 clones, with 75% to 90% occurring only once. A word on this clone: Its target is not known.

The CDR3 length is 17 residues. The V gene end was trimmed by 4 bases and the J gene end by 0 bases; junction bases not matched to a gene: 6. Germline V CDR1 and CDR2: MDHEN, SYDVKM. The TCR sequence derives from a woman younger than 35 in good health and CMV-seronegative. Sequencing input: PBMCs. The chain links TRBV28 to TRBJ2-2; 9 nucleotides align to TRBD2. This chain's CDR3 is CASSYAPSGTNTGELFF. The CDR3 nucleotides read TGTGCCAGCAGTTATGCTCCTAGCGGGACGAACACCGGGGAGCTGTTTTTT.